The sequence of this T cell receptor beta chain was determined in a study of Graves' ophthalmopathy and Graves' hyperthyroidism. Study results and limitations: Most expanded clonotypes from thyroid (those above 0.001 frequency) were also found in blood.

The CDR3 extends over 18 amino acids. Germline V gene data show CDR1 as LGHNT and CDR2 as FRNRAP. Unmatched junction bases numbered 6, after V lost 1 base and J lost 0 bases. This clonotype was found many times. Antigen specificity is unknown. Amplifying from RNA transcripts, the study obtained TCR beta CDR3 regions. A first-round RT-PCR used HTBI primers, followed by a second-round multiplex PCR. TCRdb itself ran the multiplex PCR reads through MiXCR, one entry per CDR3 protein. The sample has hundreds of thousands of distinct CDR3 sequences; 20% to 25% are singletons. PBMCs had their origin in fresh peripheral blood (approximately 10 ml).

J is TRBJ1-1 and V is TRBV12-5; 12 positions agree with TRBD1. The receptor was isolated from a woman between 18 and 29 years old with stable Graves' hyperthyroidism. Some clones in this sample may be carry-over from other donors' samples. The sequenced sample consisted of peripheral blood. CDR3 amino acids: CASGLGRDRGPVNTEAFF. CDR3 DNA: TGTGCTAGTGGTTTGGGCCGGGACAGGGGGCCTGTGAACACTGAAGCTTTCTTT.